One sample yielded the 16 T cell receptor beta chains listed below, sequenced in a study of regulatory T cells in long-lasting Graves disease. In building TCR beta libraries, iRepertoire HTBI primers were used together with Arm-PCR of CDR3 regions. TCRdb recomputed calls from the multiplex PCR reads with MiXCR, one row per CDR3 protein. The sample carries about 440,000 distinct CDR3 sequences, around 17% recorded once. The time point here: newly diagnosed GD, antithyroid drugs for less than 3 months. PBMC RNA was the source of the TCR library. The sample was also linked to a second study, of T cells in Graves' hyperthyroidism and ophthalmopathy.

The material was peripheral blood mononuclear cells (PBMCs), obtained at new diagnosis, from a patient treated with antithyroid drugs. Source of these receptors: a woman aged 18 to 35 with Graves disease.

The V gene is TRBV27, the J gene TRBJ2-7; 12 nucleotides align to TRBD2. Germline-derived CDR1 and CDR2 are MNHEY and SMNVEV (reference sequence). Trimming took 8 bases from V and 3 from J; bases not matched to a gene: 5. CDR3 length: 14 residues. The DNA for the CDR3 is TGTGCCAGCCAGCTAGCGGGAGGGCACTACGAGCAGTACTTC. Protein: CASQLAGGHYEQYF.

This clonotype was picked up a small number of times. The rearrangement uses TRBV7-9 and TRBJ2-7; 7 bases agree with TRBD2. This CDR3 spans 13 amino acids. V dropped 3 bases and J dropped 6; count of bases not matched to a gene: 5. The germline V gene encodes CDR1 SEHNR and CDR2 FQNEAQ (reference sequence). CDR3 in DNA: TGTGCCAGCAGCTTGGGGCTAGCGGTCGAGCAGTACTTC. Translating gives CASSLGLAVEQYF.

About this clonotype itself: Being one base from a much bigger clone, this may be a read error. The V gene is TRBV29-1, the J gene TRBJ2-5, with 7 bases aligning to TRBD1. The germline gives CDR1 SQVTM, CDR2 ANQGSEA. This CDR3 spans 12 amino acids. The CDR3 region is CSAGQVQETRYF. In DNA form, the CDR3 reads TGCAGCGCCGGACAGGTCCAAGAGACCCGGTACTTC. Drawing the rest from reference TRBV29-1 and TRBJ2-5, the complete variable domain is SAVISQKPSRDICQRGTSLTIQCQVDSQVTMMFWYRQQPGQSLTLIATANQGSEATYESGFVIDKFPISRPNLTFSTLTVSNMSPEDSSIYLCSAGQVQETRYFGPGTRLLVL.

This clonotype was seen ten or more times. The chain couples TRBV12-3 or TRBV12-4 to TRBJ2-7, with D possibly matching TRBD2 (6 bases). CDR3 size: 16 residues. V lost 5 bases, J lost 6 bases, and 23 bases lay in between. CDR3 protein: CASSPVMWTTLSEQYF. The CDR3 DNA follows: TGTGCCAGCAGTCCCGTTATGTGGACTACCCTCAGCGAGCAGTACTTC.

With regard to this clonotype: One base away lies a much larger clone, so this may be a sequencing read error. This chain links TRBV9 with TRBJ1-2; D gene uncertain. The CDR3 totals 15 residues. The germline V gene has CDR1 SGDLS and CDR2 YYNGEE. The CDR3 here is CVSSVGGVANYGYTF. CDR3 nucleotides: TGTGTCAGCAGCGTAGGCGGGGTAGCTAACTATGGCTACACCTTC.

Details on this clonotype: At one boundary the junction diverges from the germline segment, which might be a read error. The chain joins TRBV12-3 or TRBV12-4 to TRBJ2-1; the D is unclear. This CDR3 spans 15 amino acids. CDR3 sequence reads: CASSLNRRNYNERFF. The CDR3 nucleotides read TGTGCCAGCAGTTTAAACCGTCGGAACTACAATGAGCGGTTCTTC.

The chain has TRBV5-1 and TRBJ1-2; D is perhaps TRBD1 (6 bases). Trimming took 2 bases from V and 6 from J, leaving 14 bases between them. From germline, CDR1 is SGHRS and CDR2 YFSETQ. There are 14 residues in the CDR3. The CDR3 DNA sequence: TGCGCCAGCAGCTTCTCGGACAGCGTAAATGGCTACACCTTC. It codes for CASSFSDSVNGYTF.

This clonotype was found a few times. A read error is possible here, since a much larger clone lies one base away. The rearrangement joins TRBV6-2 or TRBV6-3 to TRBJ2-2, with unresolved D. Deletions cut 2 bases from V and 6 bases from J, with 16 bases between. The CDR3 is 16 amino acids. Per the germline V gene, CDR1 is MNHEY and CDR2 is SVGEGT. CDR3 DNA sequence: TGTGCCAGCAGTTACCGCACTGACTTCCTCGCCGGGGAGCTGTTTTTT. It translates to CASSYRTDFLAGELFF.

This clonotype was observed at least ten times. The chain has TRBV15 and TRBJ2-7; 10 bases fit TRBD1. From germline, CDR1 is LNHNV and CDR2 YYDKDF (reference sequence). The V and J ends lost 1 base and 2 bases, in that order; junction bases with no gene match: 2. The CDR3 has 15 residues. CDR3 sequence (DNA): TGTGCCACCAGCAGAGGGGGGACAGGGGCCTACGAGCAGTACTTC. This codes for CATSRGGTGAYEQYF.

This clonotype has at least ten counts. The gene calls are TRBV6-5 and TRBJ1-6, with 7 bases matching TRBD1. V was clipped by 4 bases and J by 7 bases; unmatched bases: 22. This CDR3 is built from 20 residues. Germline V CDR1 and CDR2: MNHEY, SVGAGI. The CDR3 protein is CASSSLLAVGVTGKNSPLHF. In DNA form, the CDR3 reads TGTGCCAGCAGTTCCCTCTTAGCCGTAGGGGTGACAGGGAAAAATTCACCCCTCCACTTT.

The gene calls are TRBV9 and TRBJ2-7; 8 bases map to TRBD2. The V gene end was trimmed by 0 bases and the J gene end by 3 bases; junction bases not matched to a gene: 8. Germline loops: CDR1 SGDLS, CDR2 YYNGEE. The CDR3 has 16 residues. DNA of the CDR3: TGTGCCAGCAGCGTAGATCCGGGAGGGCCTAACTACGAGCAGTACTTC. Protein product: CASSVDPGGPNYEQYF.

This clonotype was counted at least ten times. This rearrangement joins TRBV5-1 to TRBJ1-1; 11 bases agree with TRBD1. CDR1 and CDR2 from the germline V gene are SGHRS and YFSETQ. The length of the CDR3 is 15 residues. After removal of 4 bases from V and 1 base from J, the junction contained 3 bases not matched to a gene. DNA of the CDR3: TGCGCCAGCAGCCATGGACAGGGGGCGAACACTGAAGCTTTCTTT. It codes for CASSHGQGANTEAFF.

This clonotype was seen more than once but under ten times. The chain links TRBV11-1 to TRBJ2-6; a weak D match, TRBD1 (5 bases). Germline assignment: CDR1 SGHAT and CDR2 FQDESV (reference sequence). V was cut by 1 base and J by 0 bases, with 16 bases left in between. CDR3 length: 19 residues. The CDR3 is CASSLVRQGFLSGANVLTF. The CDR3 DNA reads as TGTGCCAGCAGCTTAGTTCGTCAGGGCTTCCTCTCTGGGGCCAACGTCCTGACTTTC.

The sample holds many counts of this clonotype. J is TRBJ2-1 and V is TRBV18; D could derive from TRBD1 or TRBD2 (5 bases each). Looked up from germline, CDR1 is KGHSH and CDR2 is LQKENI. The V end lost 0 bases, the J end lost 8 bases, and 20 bases lay between the germline ends. The CDR3 covers 17 residues. The CDR3 sequence: CASSPPGPTTYTDEQFF. The CDR3 bases are TGTGCCAGCTCACCACCGGGACCTACCACGTACACGGATGAGCAGTTCTTC.

The rearrangement joins TRBV29-1 to TRBJ2-7; 8 bases match TRBD2. V was clipped by 3 bases and J by 7 bases; unmatched bases: 14. The CDR3 loop spans 15 amino acids. CDR1 is SQVTM, CDR2 ANQGSEA, per germline. CDR3 residues: CSVERLAGGGGEQYF. The CDR3 nucleotides read TGCAGCGTTGAGAGGCTAGCGGGCGGTGGAGGGGAGCAGTACTTC.

In regard to this clonotype: The germline gene is not matched at one end of the junction; a read error may be the cause. V is TRBV29-1 and J is TRBJ2-7; 7 nucleotides align to TRBD1. CDR3 length equals 12 residues. Germline CDR1 and CDR2: SQVTM and ANQGSEA. The CDR3, as DNA: TGCAGCATTCGACAGGGATCCTATGAGCAGCACTTC. It encodes CSIRQGSYEQHF.